One sample yielded the 2 T cell receptor beta chains listed below, sequenced in a study of prognosis after radiotherapy for stage I lung cancer. From genomic DNA, two-round multiplex PCR was used to amplify TCR beta CDR3. Primers targeting each individual TRBV and TRBJ gene were applied in first-round PCR. TCRdb analysed the multiplex PCR reads with MiXCR anew, one entry per CDR3 protein. The sample has approximately 8,200 distinct CDR3 sequences, 60% to 80% seen once. The sample was PBMCs, taken before or after stereotactic body radiation therapy (not recorded which). All receptors derive from a donor over 45 with non-small cell lung cancer.

About this clonotype itself: One base separates it from a far larger clone, so it is likely a read error. The rearrangement uses TRBV6-8 and TRBJ1-2; D is perhaps TRBD1 (5 bases). This CDR3 is 15 amino acids long. Germline loops: CDR1 MNHGY, CDR2 SAAAGT. V was shortened by 6 bases and J by 4 bases, with 18 bases between the two germline ends. The CDR3 coding sequence is TGTGCCAGCAGCCTCCGGGGGGGGACTTTCTATGGCTACACCTTC. It translates to CASSLRGGTFYGYTF.

This chain uses TRBV14 with TRBJ2-7, with TRBD2 matching 8 bases. V was clipped by 4 bases and J by 7 bases; unmatched bases: 15. CDR3 length equals 16 residues. CDR1 is SGHDN, CDR2 FVKESK, per germline. CDR3 in amino acids: CASSPDGTGRDQEQYF. CDR3 coding DNA: TGTGCCAGCAGCCCCGACGGCACCGGGAGGGATCAGGAGCAGTACTTC.